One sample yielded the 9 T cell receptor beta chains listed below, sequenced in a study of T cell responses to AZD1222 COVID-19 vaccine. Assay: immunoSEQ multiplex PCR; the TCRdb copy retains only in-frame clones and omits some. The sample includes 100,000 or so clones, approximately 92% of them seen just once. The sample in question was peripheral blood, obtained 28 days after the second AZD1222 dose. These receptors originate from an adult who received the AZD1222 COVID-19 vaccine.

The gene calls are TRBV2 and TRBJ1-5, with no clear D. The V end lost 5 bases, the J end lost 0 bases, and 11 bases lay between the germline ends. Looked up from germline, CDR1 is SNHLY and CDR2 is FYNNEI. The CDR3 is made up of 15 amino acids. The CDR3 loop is CASSYDRYSNQPQHF. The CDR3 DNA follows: TGTGCCAGCAGTTACGATAGATATAGCAATCAGCCCCAGCATTTT.

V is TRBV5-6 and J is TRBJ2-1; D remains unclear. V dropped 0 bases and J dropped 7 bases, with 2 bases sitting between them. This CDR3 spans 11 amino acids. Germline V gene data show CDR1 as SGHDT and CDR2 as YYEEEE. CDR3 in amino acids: CASSLENEQFF. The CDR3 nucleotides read TGTGCCAGCAGCTTGGAGAATGAGCAGTTCTTC.

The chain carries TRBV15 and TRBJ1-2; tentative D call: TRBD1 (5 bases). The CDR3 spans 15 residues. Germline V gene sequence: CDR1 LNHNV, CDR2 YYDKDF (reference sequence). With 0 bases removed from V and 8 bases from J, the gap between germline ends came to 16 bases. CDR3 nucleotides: TGTGCCACCAGCAGAGATCGTTTAACAGGATTCGGCTACACCTTC. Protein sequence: CATSRDRLTGFGYTF.

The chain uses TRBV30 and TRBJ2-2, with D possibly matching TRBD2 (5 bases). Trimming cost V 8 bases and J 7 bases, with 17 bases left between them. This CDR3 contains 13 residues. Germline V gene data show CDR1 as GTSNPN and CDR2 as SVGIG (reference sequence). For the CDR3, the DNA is TGTGCCACTGAACCGATTCGGGGCGGGGAGCTGTTTTTT. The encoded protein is CATEPIRGGELFF.

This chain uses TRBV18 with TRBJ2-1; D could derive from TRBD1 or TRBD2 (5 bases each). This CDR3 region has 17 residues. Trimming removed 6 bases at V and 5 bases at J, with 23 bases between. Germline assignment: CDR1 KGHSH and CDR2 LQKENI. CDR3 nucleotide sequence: TGTGCCAGCTCGCCTAACTCCGGATGGGGGAGTAACAATGAGCAGTTCTTC. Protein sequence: CASSPNSGWGSNNEQFF.

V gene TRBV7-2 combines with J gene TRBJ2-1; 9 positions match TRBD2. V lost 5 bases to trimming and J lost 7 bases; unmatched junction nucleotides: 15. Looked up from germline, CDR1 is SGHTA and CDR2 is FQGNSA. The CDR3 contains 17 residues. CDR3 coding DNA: TGTGCCAGCAGCCCCCTCCCCGGGACTAGCTGGGGGAATGAGCAGTTCTTC. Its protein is CASSPLPGTSWGNEQFF.

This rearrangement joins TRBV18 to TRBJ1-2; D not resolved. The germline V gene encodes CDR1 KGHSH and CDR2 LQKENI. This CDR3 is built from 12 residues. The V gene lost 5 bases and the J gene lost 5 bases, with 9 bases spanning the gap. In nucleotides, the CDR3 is TGTGCCAGCTCAGACCGGATTTATGGCTACACCTTC. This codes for CASSDRIYGYTF.

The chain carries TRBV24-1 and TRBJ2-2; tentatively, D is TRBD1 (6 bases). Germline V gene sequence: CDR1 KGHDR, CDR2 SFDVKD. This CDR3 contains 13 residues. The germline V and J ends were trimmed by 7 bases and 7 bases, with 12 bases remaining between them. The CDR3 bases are TGTGCCACCAGAACAGGGTCGGGCGGGGAGCTGTTTTTT. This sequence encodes CATRTGSGGELFF.

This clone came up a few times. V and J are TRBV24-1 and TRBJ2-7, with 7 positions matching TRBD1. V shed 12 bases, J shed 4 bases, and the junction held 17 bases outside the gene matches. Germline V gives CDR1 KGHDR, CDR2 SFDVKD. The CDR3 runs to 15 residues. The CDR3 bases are TGTGCCCCCAATTCCGACAGGGTAGGGGAGTACGAGCAGTACTTC. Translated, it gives CAPNSDRVGEYEQYF.